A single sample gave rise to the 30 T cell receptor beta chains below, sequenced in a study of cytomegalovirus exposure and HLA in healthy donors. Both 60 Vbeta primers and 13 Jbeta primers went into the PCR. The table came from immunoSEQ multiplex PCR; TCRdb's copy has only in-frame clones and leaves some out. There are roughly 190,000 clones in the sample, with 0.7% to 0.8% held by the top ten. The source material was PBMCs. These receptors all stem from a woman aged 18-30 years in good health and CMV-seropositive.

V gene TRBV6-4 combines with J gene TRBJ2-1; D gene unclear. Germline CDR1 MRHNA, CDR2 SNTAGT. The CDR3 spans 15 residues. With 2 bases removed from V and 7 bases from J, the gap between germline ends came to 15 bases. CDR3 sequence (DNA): TGTGCCAGCAGTGACGATCACAGTTTTGCTAATGAGCAGTTCTTC. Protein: CASSDDHSFANEQFF.

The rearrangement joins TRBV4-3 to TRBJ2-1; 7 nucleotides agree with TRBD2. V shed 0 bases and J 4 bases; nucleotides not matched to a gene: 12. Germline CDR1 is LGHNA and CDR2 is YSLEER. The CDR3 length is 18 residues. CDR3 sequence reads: CASSQDEAGDLLYNEQFF. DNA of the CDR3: TGCGCCAGCAGCCAAGATGAGGCGGGGGACCTACTGTACAATGAGCAGTTCTTC.

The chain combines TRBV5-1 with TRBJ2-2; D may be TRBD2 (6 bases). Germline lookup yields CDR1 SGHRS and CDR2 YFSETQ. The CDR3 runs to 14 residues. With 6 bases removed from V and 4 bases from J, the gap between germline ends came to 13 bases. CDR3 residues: CASNQGGGTGELFF. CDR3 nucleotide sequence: TGCGCCAGCAACCAGGGAGGTGGCACCGGGGAGCTGTTTTTT.

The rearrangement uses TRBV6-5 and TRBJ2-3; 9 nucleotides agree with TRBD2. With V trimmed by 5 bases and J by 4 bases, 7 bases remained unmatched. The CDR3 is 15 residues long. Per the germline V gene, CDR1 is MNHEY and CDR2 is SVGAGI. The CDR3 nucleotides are TGTGCCAGCAGTCCCCAGGCGGGGGGGTCAGATACGCAGTATTTT. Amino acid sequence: CASSPQAGGSDTQYF.

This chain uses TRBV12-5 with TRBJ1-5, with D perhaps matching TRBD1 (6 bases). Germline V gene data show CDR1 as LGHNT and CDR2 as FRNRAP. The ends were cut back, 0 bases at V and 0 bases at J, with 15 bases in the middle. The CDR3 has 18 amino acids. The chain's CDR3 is CASGLVYGGAYSNQPQHF. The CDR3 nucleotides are TGTGCTAGTGGTTTGGTATATGGGGGCGCTTATAGCAATCAGCCCCAGCATTTT.

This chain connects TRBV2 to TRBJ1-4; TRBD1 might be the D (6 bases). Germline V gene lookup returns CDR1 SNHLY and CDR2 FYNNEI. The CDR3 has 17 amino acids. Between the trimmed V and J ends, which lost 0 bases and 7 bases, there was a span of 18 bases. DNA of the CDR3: TGTGCCAGCAGTGAAGCGCTTGTAGGGTGGGGGCCTGAAAAACTGTTTTTT. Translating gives CASSEALVGWGPEKLFF.

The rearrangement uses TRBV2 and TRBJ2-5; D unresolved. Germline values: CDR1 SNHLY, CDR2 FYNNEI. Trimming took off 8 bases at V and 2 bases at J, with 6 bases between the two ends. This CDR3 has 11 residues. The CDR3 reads CASGDQETQYF. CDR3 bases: TGTGCCAGCGGAGATCAAGAGACCCAGTACTTC.

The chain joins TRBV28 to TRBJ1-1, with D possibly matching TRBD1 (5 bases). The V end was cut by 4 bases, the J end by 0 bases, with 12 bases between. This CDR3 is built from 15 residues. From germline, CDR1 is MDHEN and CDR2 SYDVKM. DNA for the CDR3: TGTGCCAGCAGTTCCCGGACACCCATGAACACTGAAGCTTTCTTT. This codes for CASSSRTPMNTEAFF.

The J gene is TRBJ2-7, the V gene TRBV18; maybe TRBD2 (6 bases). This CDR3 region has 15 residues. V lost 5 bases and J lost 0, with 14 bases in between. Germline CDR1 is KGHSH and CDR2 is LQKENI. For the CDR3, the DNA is TGTGCCAGCTCAGTAGGGACTTTGAGCTCCTACGAGCAGTACTTC. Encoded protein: CASSVGTLSSYEQYF.

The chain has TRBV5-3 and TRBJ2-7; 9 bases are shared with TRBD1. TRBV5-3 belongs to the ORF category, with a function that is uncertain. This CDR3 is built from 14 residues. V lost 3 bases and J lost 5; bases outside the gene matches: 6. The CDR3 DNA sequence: TGTGCCAGAAGCTCCCGGGACAGGGATGACGAGCAGTACTTC. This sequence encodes CARSSRDRDDEQYF.

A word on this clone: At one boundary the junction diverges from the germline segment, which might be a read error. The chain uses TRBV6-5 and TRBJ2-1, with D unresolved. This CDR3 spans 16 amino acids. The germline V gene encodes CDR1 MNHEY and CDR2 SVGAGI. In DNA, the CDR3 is TGTGCCAGTAGTTACCTTTTTGGCCCTGCCGAGGATGAGCAGTTCTTC. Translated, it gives CASSYLFGPAEDEQFF.

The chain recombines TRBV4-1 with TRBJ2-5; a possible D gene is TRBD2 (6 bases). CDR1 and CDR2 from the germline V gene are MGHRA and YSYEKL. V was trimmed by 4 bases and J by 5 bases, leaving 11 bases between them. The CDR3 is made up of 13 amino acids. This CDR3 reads CASSLSGVETQYF. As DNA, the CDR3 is TGCGCCAGCAGCCTATCGGGAGTGGAGACCCAGTACTTC.

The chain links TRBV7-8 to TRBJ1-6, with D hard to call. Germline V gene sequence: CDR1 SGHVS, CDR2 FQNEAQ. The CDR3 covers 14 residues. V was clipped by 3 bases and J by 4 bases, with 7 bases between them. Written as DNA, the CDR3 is TGTGCCAGCAGCTTGGCCCGTTATAATTCACCCCTCCACTTT. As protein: CASSLARYNSPLHF.

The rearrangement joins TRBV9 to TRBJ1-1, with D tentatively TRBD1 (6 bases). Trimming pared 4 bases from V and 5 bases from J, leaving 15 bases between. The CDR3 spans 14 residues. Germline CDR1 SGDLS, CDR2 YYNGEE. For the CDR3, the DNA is TGTGCCAGCAGCCCCAGGACAGCGGGGACTGAAGCTTTCTTT. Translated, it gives CASSPRTAGTEAFF. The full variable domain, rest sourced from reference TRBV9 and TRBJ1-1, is DSGVTQTPKHLITATGQRVTLRCSPRSGDLSVYWYQQSLDQGLQFLIQYYNGEERAKGNILERFSAQQFPDLHSELNLSSLELGDSALYFCASSPRTAGTEAFFGQGTRLTVV.

The chain's CDR3 is CASSLSTGTPSGAEAFF. The DNA of the CDR3 is TGCGCCAGCAGCCTCTCTACCGGGACTCCCTCAGGCGCTGAAGCTTTCTTT. The J gene is TRBJ1-1, the V gene TRBV5-1; D may be TRBD1 (5 bases). V dropped 4 bases and J dropped 6 bases, with 25 bases sitting between them. Germline V gene lookup returns CDR1 SGHRS and CDR2 YFSETQ. There are 17 residues in the CDR3.

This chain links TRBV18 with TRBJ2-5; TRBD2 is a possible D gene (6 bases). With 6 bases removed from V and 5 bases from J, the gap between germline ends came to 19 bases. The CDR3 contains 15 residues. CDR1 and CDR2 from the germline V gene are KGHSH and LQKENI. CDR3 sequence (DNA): TGTGCCAGCTCTCCAGGCAGGGCGGGGTACGAGACCCAGTACTTC. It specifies CASSPGRAGYETQYF.

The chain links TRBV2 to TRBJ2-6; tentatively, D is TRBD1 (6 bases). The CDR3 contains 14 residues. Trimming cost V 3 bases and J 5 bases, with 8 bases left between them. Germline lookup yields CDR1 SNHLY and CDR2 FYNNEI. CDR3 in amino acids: CASSEGHRANVLTF. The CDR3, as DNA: TGTGCCAGCAGTGAGGGACACCGGGCCAACGTCCTGACTTTC.

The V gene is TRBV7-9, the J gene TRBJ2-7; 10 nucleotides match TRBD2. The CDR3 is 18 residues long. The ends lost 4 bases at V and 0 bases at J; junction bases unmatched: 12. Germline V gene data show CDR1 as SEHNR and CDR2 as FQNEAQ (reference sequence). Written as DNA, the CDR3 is TGTGCCAGCAGCTCCGGGACTAGCGACTATTCCCCCTCCTACGAGCAGTACTTC. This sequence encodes CASSSGTSDYSPSYEQYF.

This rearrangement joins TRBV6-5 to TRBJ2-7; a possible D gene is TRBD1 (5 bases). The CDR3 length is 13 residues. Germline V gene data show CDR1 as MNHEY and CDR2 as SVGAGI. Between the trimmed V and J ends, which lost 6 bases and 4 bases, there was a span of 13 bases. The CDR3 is CASSTGRDYEQYF. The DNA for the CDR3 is TGTGCCAGCAGCACCGGCAGGGATTACGAGCAGTACTTC.

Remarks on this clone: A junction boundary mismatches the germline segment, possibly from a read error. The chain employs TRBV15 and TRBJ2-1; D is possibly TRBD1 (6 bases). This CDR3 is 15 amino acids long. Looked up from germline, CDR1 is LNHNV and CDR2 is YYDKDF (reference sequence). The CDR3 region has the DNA TGTGCCACCAGCAGAGATAGGACAGCCTACAATGGGCAGTTCTTC. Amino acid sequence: CATSRDRTAYNGQFF.

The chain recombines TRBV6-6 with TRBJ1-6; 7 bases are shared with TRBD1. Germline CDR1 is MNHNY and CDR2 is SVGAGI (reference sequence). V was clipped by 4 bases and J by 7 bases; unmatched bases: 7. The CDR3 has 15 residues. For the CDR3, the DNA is TGTGCCAGCAGTTTTACCGGGACAGAGAATTCACCCCTCCACTTT. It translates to CASSFTGTENSPLHF.

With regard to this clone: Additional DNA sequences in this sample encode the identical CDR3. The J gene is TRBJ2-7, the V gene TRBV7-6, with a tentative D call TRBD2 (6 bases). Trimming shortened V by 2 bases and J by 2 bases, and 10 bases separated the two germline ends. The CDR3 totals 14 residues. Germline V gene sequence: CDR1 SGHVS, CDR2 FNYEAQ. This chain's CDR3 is CASSLRRGTYEQYF. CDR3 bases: TGTGCCAGCAGCTTAAGGAGGGGAACCTACGAGCAGTACTTC.

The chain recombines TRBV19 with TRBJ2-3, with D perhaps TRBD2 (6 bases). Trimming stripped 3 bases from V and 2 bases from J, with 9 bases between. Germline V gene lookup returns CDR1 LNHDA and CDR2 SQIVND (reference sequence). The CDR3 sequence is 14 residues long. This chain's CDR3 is CASSISGSTDTQYF. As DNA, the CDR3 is TGTGCCAGTAGTATTAGCGGATCCACAGATACGCAGTATTTT.

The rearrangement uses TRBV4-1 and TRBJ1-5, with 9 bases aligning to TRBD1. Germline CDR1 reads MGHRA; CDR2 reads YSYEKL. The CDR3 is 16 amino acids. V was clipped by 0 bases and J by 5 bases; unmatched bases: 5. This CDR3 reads CASSQDRDRADQPQHF. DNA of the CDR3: TGCGCCAGCAGCCAAGATAGGGACAGGGCTGATCAGCCCCAGCATTTT.

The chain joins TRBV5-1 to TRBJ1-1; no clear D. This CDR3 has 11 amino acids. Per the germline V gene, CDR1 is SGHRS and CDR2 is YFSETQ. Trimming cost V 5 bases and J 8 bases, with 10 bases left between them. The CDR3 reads CASRSEHEAFF. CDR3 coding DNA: TGCGCCAGCAGATCCGAGCACGAAGCTTTCTTT.

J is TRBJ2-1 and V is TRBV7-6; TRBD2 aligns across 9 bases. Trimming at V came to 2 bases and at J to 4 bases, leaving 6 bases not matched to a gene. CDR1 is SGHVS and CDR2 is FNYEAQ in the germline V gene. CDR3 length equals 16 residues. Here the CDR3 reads CASSLLAGGPYNEQFF. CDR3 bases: TGTGCCAGCAGCTTACTTGCGGGGGGGCCTTACAATGAGCAGTTCTTC.

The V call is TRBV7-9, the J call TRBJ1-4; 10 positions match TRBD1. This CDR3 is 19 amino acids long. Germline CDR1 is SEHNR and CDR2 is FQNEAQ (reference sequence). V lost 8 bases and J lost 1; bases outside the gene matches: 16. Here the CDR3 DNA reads TGTGCCAGCGCAACAAGACAGGGGGCTTTGGGTGTAACTAATGAAAAACTGTTTTTT. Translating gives CASATRQGALGVTNEKLFF.

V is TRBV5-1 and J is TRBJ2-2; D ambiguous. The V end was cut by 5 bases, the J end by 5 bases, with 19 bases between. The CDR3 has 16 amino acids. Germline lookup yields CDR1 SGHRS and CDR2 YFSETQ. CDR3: CASRPFSGARTGELFF. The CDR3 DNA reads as TGCGCCAGCAGACCCTTTTCCGGAGCGAGGACCGGGGAGCTGTTTTTT.

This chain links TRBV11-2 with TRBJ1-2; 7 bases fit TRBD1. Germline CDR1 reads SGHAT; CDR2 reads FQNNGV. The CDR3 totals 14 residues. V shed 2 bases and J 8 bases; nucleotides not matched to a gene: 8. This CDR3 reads CASSLLDRAKGYTF. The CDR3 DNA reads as TGTGCCAGCAGCTTATTAGACAGGGCGAAAGGCTACACCTTC. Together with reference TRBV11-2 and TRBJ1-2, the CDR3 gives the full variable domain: EAGVAQSPRYKIIEKRQSVAFWCNPISGHATLYWYQQILGQGPKLLIQFQNNGVVDDSQLPKDRFSAERLKGVDSTLKIQPAKLEDSAVYLCASSLLDRAKGYTFGSGTRLTVV.

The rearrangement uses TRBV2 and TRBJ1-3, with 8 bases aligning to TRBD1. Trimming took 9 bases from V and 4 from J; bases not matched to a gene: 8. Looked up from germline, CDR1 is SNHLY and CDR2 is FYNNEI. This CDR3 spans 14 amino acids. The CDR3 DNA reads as TGTGCCAGTCAGATGACAGGGGAAGGAAACACCATATATTTT. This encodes CASQMTGEGNTIYF.